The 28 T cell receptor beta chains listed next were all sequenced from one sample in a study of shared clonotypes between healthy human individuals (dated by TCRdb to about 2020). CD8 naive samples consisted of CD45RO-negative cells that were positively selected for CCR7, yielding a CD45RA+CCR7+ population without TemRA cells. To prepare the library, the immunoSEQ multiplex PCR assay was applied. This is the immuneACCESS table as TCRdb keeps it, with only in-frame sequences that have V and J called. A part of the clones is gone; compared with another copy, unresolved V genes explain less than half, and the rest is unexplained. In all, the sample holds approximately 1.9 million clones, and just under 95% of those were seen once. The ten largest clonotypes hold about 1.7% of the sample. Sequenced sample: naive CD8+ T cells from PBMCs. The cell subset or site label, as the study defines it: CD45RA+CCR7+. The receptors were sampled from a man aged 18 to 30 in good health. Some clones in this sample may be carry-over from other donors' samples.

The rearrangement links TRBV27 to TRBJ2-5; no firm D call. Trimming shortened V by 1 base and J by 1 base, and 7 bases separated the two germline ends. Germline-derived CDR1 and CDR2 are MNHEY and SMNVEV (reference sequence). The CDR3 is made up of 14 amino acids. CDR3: CASSLFSGQETQYF. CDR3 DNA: TGTGCCAGCAGTTTATTCTCCGGCCAAGAGACCCAGTACTTC.

The DNA for the CDR3 is TGTGCCAGCAGCTTGTTTATCTCCGCTACAGATACGCAGTATTTT. It translates to CASSLFISATDTQYF. The rearrangement joins TRBV5-5 to TRBJ2-3; the D is unclear. The CDR3 contains 15 residues. V was trimmed by 1 base and J by 3 bases, leaving 12 bases between them. Germline loops: CDR1 SGHKS, CDR2 YYEKEE (reference sequence).

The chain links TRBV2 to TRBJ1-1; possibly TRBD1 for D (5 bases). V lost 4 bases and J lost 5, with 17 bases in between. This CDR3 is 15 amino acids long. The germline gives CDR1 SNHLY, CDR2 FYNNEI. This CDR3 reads CASSAARGRWTEAFF. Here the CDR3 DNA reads TGTGCCAGCAGTGCCGCCCGGGGGAGGTGGACTGAAGCTTTCTTT.

CDR3 region: CASSHGTAHEQYF. The CDR3 region has the DNA TGTGCCAGCAGCCACGGGACAGCGCACGAGCAGTACTTC. This chain joins TRBV7-9 and TRBJ2-7; 7 bases are shared with TRBD1. This CDR3 is built from 13 residues. The V segment lost 5 bases and the J segment 5 bases; nucleotides outside the gene matches: 6. CDR1 and CDR2 (germline): SEHNR, FQNEAQ (reference sequence).

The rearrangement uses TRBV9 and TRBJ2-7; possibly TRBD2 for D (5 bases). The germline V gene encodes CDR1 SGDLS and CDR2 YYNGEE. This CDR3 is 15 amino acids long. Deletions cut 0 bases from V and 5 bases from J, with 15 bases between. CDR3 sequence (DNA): TGTGCCAGCAGCGTAGAGGCGGGTACGTGGGACGAGCAGTACTTC. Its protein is CASSVEAGTWDEQYF.

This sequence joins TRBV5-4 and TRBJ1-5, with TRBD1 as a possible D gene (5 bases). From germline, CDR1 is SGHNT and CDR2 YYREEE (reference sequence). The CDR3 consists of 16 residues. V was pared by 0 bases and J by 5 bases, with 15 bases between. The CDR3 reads CASSLDPGWGDQPQHF. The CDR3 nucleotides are TGTGCCAGCAGCTTGGATCCAGGGTGGGGCGATCAGCCCCAGCATTTT.

This CDR3 reads CASSQDGGVTGELFF. The CDR3 region has the DNA TGCGCCAGCAGCCAAGATGGTGGAGTTACCGGGGAGCTGTTTTTT. V and J are TRBV4-3 and TRBJ2-2; D unclear. The length of the CDR3 is 15 residues. Per germline, CDR1 LGHNA and CDR2 YSLEER. Trimming removed 0 bases at V and 5 bases at J, with 10 bases between.

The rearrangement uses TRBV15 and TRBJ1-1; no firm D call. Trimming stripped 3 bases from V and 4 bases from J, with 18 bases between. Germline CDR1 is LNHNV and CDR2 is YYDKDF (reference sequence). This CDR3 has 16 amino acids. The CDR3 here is CATSSDRWSSFTEAFF. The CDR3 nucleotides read TGTGCCACCAGCAGTGATAGATGGAGTTCCTTCACTGAAGCTTTCTTT.

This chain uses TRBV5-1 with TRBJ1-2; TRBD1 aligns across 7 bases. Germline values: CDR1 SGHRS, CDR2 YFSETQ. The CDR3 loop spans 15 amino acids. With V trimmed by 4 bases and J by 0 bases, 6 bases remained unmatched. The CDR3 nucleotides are TGCGCCAGCAGCCCAGACAGGGTAGCTAACTATGGCTACACCTTC. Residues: CASSPDRVANYGYTF.

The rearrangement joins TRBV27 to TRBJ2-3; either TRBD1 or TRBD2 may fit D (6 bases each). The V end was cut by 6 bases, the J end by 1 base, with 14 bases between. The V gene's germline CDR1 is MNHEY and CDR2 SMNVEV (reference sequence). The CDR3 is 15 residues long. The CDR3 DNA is TGTGCCAGCAGCCGGAGGGGGGTAGGCACAGATACGCAGTATTTT. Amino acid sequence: CASSRRGVGTDTQYF.

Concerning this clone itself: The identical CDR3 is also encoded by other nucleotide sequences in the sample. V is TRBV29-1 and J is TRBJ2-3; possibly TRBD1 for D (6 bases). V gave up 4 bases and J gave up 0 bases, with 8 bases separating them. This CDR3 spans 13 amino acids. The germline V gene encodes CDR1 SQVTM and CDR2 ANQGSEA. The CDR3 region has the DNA TGCAGCGTTGGAGGGGGTAGCACAGATACGCAGTATTTT. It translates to CSVGGGSTDTQYF.

CDR3 coding DNA: TGCAGCGTTGAAGATGGAACCGGGACAGGGGTGGGGGAGCAGTACTTC. Translating gives CSVEDGTGTGVGEQYF. The V call is TRBV29-1, the J call TRBJ2-7; the match to TRBD1 covers 10 bases. The CDR3 loop spans 16 amino acids. Germline CDR1 reads SQVTM; CDR2 reads ANQGSEA. The V and J ends lost 0 bases and 7 bases, in that order; junction bases with no gene match: 12.

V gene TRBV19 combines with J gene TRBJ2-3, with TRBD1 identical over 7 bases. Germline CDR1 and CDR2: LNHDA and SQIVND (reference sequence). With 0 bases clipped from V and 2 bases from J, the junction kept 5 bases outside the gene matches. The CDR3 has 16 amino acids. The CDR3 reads CASSIDPGGVTDTQYF. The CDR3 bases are TGTGCCAGTAGTATAGACCCAGGGGGTGTCACAGATACGCAGTATTTT.

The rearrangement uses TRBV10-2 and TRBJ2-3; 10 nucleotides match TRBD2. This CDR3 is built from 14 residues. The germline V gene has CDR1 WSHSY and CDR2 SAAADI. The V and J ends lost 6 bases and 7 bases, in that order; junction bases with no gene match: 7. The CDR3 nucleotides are TGCGCCAGCAGAGCGGGAGGGATTGCTCATACGCAGTATTTT. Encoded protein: CASRAGGIAHTQYF.

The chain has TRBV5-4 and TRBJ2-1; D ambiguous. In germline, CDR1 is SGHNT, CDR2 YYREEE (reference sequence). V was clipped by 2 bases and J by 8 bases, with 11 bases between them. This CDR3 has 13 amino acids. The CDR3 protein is CASSFGRSDEQFF. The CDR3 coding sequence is TGTGCCAGCAGCTTTGGGCGGTCGGATGAGCAGTTCTTC.

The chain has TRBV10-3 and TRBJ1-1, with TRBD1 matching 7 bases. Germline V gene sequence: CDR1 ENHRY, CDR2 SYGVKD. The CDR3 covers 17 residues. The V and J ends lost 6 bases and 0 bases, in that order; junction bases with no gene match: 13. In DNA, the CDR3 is TGTGCCATCAGGACCCCTGACAGGGCTGCGATGAACACTGAAGCTTTCTTT. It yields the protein CAIRTPDRAAMNTEAFF.

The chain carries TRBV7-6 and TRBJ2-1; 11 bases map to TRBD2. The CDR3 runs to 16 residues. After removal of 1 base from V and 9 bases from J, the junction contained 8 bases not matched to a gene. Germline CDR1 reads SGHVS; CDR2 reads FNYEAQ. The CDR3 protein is CASSLVASGRMGEQFF. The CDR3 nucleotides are TGTGCCAGCAGCTTAGTCGCTAGCGGGAGGATGGGTGAGCAGTTCTTC.

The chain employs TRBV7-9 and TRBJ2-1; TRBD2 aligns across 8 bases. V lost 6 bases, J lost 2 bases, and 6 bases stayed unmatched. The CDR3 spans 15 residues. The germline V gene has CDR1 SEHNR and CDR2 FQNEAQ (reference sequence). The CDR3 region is CASRFPGLAYNEQFF. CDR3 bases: TGTGCCAGCAGGTTCCCGGGACTAGCCTACAATGAGCAGTTCTTC.

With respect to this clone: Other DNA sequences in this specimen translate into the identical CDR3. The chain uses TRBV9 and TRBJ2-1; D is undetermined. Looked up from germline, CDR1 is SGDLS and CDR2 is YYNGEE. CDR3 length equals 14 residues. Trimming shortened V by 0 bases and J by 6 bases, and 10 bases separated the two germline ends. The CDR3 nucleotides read TGTGCCAGCAGCGTAGGAGGAGATTCCAATGAGCAGTTCTTC. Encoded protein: CASSVGGDSNEQFF.

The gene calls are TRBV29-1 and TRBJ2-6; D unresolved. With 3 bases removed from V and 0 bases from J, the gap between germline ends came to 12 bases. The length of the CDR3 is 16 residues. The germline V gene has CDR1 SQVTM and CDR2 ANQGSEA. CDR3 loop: CSVEPVHPSGANVLTF. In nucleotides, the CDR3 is TGCAGCGTTGAGCCGGTACACCCCTCTGGGGCCAACGTCCTGACTTTC.

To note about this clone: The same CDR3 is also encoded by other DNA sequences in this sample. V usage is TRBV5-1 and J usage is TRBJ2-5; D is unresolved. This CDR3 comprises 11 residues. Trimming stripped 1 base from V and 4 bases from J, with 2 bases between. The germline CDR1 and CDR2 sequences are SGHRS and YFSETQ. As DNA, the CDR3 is TGCGCCAGCAGCTTGCGAGAGACCCAGTACTTC. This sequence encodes CASSLRETQYF.

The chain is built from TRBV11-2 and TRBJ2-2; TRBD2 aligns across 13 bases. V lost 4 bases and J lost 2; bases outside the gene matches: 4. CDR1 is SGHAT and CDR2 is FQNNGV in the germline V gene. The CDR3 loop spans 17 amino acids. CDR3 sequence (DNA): TGTGCCAGCAGCTCCGGACTAGCGGGAGTAAACACCGGGGAGCTGTTTTTT. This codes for CASSSGLAGVNTGELFF.

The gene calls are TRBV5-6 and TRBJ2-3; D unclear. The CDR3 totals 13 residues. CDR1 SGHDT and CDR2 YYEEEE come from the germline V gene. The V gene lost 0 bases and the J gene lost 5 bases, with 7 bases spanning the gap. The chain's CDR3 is CASSLDYLDTQYF. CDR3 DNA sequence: TGTGCCAGCAGCTTGGATTATCTAGATACGCAGTATTTT.

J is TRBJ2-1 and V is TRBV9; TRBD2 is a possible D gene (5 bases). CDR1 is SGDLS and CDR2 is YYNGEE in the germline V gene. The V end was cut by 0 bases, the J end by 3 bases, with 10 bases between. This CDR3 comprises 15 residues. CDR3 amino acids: CASSVGRVSYNEQFF. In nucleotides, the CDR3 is TGTGCCAGCAGCGTAGGGCGGGTCAGCTACAATGAGCAGTTCTTC.

The CDR3 nucleotides read TGTGCCAGCACGCCCGGTACAGCCTACGAGCAGTACTTC. This sequence encodes CASTPGTAYEQYF. The chain joins TRBV28 to TRBJ2-7; D is unclear. The CDR3 covers 13 residues. CDR1 and CDR2 (germline): MDHEN, SYDVKM. Trimming shortened V by 7 bases and J by 2 bases, and 12 bases separated the two germline ends.

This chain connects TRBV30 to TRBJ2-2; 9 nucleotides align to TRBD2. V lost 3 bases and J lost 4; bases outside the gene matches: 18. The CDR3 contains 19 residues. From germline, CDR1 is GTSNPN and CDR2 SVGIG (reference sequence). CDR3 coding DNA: TGTGCCTGGAGCCCCCGCGGGGGGGGAAGGGGAATTCGCACCGGGGAGCTGTTTTTT. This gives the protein CAWSPRGGGRGIRTGELFF.

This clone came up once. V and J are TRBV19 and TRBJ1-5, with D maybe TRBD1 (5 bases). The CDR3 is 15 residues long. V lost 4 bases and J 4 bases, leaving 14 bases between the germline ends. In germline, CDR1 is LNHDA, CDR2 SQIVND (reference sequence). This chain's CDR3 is CASSTGFNLNQPQHF. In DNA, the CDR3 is TGTGCCAGTAGTACAGGGTTCAACCTGAATCAGCCCCAGCATTTT.

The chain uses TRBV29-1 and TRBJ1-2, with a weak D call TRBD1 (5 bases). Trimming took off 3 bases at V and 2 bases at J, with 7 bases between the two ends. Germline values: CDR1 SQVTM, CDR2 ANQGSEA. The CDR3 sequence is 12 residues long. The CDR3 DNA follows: TGCAGCGTTGACAGGGACAACTATGGCTACACCTTC. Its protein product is CSVDRDNYGYTF.